Listed below are T cell receptor beta chains from one sample, sequenced in a study of cytomegalovirus exposure and HLA in healthy donors. Libraries were prepared by immunoSEQ multiplex PCR; TCRdb keeps only in-frame clonotypes and omits some of them. The sample has approximately 200,000 clones, 80% to 85% seen once. The specimen was PBMCs. The receptors here all came from a woman younger than 35 in good health and CMV-seropositive. The CDR3 runs from the conserved cysteine through the conserved F or W.

j_gene: TRBJ2-1; v_gene: TRBV7-8; CDR3aa: CASSRGLAGDPYNEQFF
j_gene: TRBJ1-4; v_gene: TRBV28; CDR3aa: CASSSQQGPNEKLFF
j_gene: TRBJ2-1; v_gene: TRBV7-6; CDR3aa: CASSNAGGPDYNEQFF
j_gene: TRBJ1-1; v_gene: TRBV6-1; CDR3aa: CASSVVSTEAFF
j_gene: TRBJ2-2; v_gene: TRBV5-6; CDR3aa: CASSLGSGRGELFF
j_gene: TRBJ1-1; v_gene: TRBV7-6; CDR3aa: CASSRETGVLAEAFF
j_gene: TRBJ1-4; v_gene: TRBV18; CDR3aa: CASSEGREKLFF
j_gene: TRBJ2-2; v_gene: TRBV6-4; CDR3aa: CASSLHVGTGYTGELFF
j_gene: TRBJ2-1; v_gene: TRBV2; CDR3aa: CASSEQAHEQFF
j_gene: TRBJ1-2; v_gene: TRBV19; CDR3aa: CASSTPGMRYGYTF
j_gene: NA; v_gene: TRBV2; CDR3aa: CASSEAPRLEQYF
j_gene: TRBJ1-5; v_gene: TRBV27; CDR3aa: CASSRGGSNQPQHF
j_gene: TRBJ1-4; v_gene: TRBV5-1; CDR3aa: CASSPGQGATNEKLFF
j_gene: TRBJ1-1; v_gene: TRBV6-5; CDR3aa: CASSYGGGALEAFF
j_gene: TRBJ2-2; v_gene: TRBV9; CDR3aa: CASSGLADHPGELFF
j_gene: TRBJ1-5; v_gene: TRBV6-5; CDR3aa: CASSYSIPDSYQPQHF
j_gene: TRBJ1-4; v_gene: TRBV18; CDR3aa: CASSPGGRATNEKLFF
j_gene: TRBJ2-3; v_gene: TRBV5-4; CDR3aa: CASSLDRGITDTQYF
j_gene: TRBJ1-2; v_gene: TRBV19; CDR3aa: CASSISWAGYTF
j_gene: TRBJ1-5; v_gene: TRBV28; CDR3aa: CASGGAGINQPQHF
j_gene: TRBJ1-4; v_gene: TRBV7-9; CDR3aa: CASSLGQGALDNEKLFF
j_gene: TRBJ1-4; v_gene: TRBV6-1; CDR3aa: CATGEVTNEKLFF
j_gene: TRBJ1-1; v_gene: TRBV11-2; CDR3aa: CASSSLISGVFTEAFF
j_gene: TRBJ1-5; v_gene: TRBV28; CDR3aa: CASRPQNQPQHF
j_gene: TRBJ2-3; v_gene: TRBV6-5; CDR3aa: CASREWGTSTDTQYF
j_gene: TRBJ2-7; v_gene: TRBV4-1; CDR3aa: CANSQVPRSSYEQYF
j_gene: TRBJ1-5; v_gene: TRBV7-8; CDR3aa: CASSFSGNQPQHF
j_gene: TRBJ2-2; v_gene: TRBV11-2; CDR3aa: CASSPLRQLGELFF
j_gene: TRBJ2-2; v_gene: TRBV4-2; CDR3aa: CASSQTPQLGTGELFF
j_gene: TRBJ1-1; v_gene: TRBV7-2; CDR3aa: CASSSDLTGTPGTEAFF
j_gene: TRBJ2-3; v_gene: TRBV11-2; CDR3aa: CASSPGTATSTDTQYF
j_gene: TRBJ2-1; v_gene: TRBV18; CDR3aa: CASSPGRLNEQFF
j_gene: TRBJ2-3; v_gene: TRBV5-1; CDR3aa: CASSLLANRGDTQYF
j_gene: TRBJ2-2; v_gene: TRBV5-5; CDR3aa: CASSLGDYGELFF
j_gene: TRBJ1-3; v_gene: TRBV5-6; CDR3aa: CASSPDSGNTIYF
j_gene: TRBJ1-5; v_gene: TRBV7-9; CDR3aa: CASSQGQGSNQPQHF
j_gene: TRBJ2-1; v_gene: TRBV13; CDR3aa: CASSRPGLVNNEQFF
j_gene: TRBJ1-5; v_gene: TRBV9; CDR3aa: CASSAGDGSFNQPQHF
j_gene: TRBJ1-5; v_gene: TRBV6-1; CDR3aa: CASSDSGAQPQHF
j_gene: TRBJ2-7; v_gene: TRBV6-1; CDR3aa: CASTNLAGAPYEQYF
j_gene: TRBJ2-3; v_gene: TRBV14; CDR3aa: CASSQGRGDTQYF
j_gene: TRBJ1-1; v_gene: TRBV28; CDR3aa: CASSWQGAKTEAFF
j_gene: TRBJ2-3; v_gene: TRBV13; CDR3aa: CASSLGTSGFTDTQYF
j_gene: TRBJ2-4; v_gene: TRBV4-1; CDR3aa: CASSRIHFVGLAARGGQNIQYF
j_gene: TRBJ1-4; v_gene: TRBV9; CDR3aa: CASSVDTRRGEKLFF